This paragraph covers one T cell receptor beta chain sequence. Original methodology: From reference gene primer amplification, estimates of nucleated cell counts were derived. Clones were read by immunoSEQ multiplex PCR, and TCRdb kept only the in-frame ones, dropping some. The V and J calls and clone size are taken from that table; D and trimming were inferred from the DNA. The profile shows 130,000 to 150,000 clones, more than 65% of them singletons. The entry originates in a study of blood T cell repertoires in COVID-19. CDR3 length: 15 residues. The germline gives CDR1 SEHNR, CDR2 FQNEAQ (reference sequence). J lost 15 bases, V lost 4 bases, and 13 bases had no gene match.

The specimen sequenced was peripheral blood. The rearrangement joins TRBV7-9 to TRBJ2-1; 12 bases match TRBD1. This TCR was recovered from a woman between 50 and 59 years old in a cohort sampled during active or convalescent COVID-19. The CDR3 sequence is CASSSTGTGGNMRFF. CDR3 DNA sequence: TGTGCCAGCAGCTCAACCGGGACAGGGGGCAATATGCGGTTCTTC.